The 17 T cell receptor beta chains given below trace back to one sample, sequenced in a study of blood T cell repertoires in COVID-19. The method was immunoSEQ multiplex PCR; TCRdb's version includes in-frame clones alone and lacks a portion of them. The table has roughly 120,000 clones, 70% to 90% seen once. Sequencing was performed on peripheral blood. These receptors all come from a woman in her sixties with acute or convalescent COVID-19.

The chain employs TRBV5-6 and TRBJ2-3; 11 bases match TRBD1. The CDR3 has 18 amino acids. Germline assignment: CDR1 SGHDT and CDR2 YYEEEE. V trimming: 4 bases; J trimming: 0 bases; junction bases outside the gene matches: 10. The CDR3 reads CASSQWTGGASSTDTQYF. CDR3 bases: TGTGCCAGCAGCCAATGGACAGGGGGCGCTTCCAGCACAGATACGCAGTATTTT.

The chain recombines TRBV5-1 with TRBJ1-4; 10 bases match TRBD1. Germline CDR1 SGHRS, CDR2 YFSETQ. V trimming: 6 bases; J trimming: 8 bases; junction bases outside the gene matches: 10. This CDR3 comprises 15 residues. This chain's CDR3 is CASTRSGTGEEKLFF. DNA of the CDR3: TGCGCCAGCACCAGATCCGGGACAGGGGAAGAAAAACTGTTTTTT.

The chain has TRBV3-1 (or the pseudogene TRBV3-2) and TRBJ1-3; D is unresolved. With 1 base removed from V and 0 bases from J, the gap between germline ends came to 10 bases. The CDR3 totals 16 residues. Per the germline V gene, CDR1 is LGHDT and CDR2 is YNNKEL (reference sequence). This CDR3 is CASSQGQRISGNTIYF. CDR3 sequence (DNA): TGTGCCAGCAGCCAAGGGCAGAGGATCTCTGGAAACACCATATATTTT.

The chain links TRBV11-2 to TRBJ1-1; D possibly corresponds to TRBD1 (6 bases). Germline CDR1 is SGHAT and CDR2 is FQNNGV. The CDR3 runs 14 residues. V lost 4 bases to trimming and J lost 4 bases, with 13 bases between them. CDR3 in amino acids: CASSYAGQTTEAFF. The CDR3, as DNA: TGTGCCAGCAGCTACGCCGGACAGACCACTGAAGCTTTCTTT.

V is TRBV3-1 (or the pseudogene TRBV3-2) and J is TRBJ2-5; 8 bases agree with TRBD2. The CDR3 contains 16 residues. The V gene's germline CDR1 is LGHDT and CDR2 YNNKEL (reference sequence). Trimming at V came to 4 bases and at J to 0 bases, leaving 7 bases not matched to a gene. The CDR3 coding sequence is TGTGCCAGCAGCCGCGGGGGCGGGGGGAACCAAGAGACCCAGTACTTC. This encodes CASSRGGGGNQETQYF.

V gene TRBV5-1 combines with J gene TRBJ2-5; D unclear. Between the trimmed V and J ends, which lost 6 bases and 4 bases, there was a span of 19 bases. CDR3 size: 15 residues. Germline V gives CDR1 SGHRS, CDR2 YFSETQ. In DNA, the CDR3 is TGCGCCAGCACGAAAGAAGCCGCCCCTCGAGAGACCCAGTACTTC. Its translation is CASTKEAAPRETQYF.

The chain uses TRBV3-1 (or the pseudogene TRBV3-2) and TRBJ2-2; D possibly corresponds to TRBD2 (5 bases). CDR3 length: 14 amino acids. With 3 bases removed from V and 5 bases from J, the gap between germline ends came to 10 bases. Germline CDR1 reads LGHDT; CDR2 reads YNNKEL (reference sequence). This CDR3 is CASSHGLSTGELFF. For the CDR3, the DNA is TGTGCCAGCAGCCATGGACTTTCAACCGGGGAGCTGTTTTTT.

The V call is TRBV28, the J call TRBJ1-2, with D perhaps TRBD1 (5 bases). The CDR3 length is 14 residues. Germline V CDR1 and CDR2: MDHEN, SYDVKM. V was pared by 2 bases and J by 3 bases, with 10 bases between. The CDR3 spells CASSLRQGYYGYTF. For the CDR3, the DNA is TGTGCCAGCAGTTTACGGCAGGGCTACTATGGCTACACCTTC.

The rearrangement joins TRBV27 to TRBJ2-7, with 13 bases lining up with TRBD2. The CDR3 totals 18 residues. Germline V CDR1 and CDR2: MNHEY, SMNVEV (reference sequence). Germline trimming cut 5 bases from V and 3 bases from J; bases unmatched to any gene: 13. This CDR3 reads CASSPRETSGRGYYEQYF. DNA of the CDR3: TGTGCCAGCAGTCCACGCGAAACTAGCGGGAGGGGATACTACGAGCAGTACTTC.

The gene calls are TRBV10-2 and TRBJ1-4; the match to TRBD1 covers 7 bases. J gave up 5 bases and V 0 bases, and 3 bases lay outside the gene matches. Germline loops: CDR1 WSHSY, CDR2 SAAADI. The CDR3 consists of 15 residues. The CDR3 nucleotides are TGCGCCAGCAGTGAGTCGAAGGGACAGAATGAAAAACTGTTTTTT. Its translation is CASSESKGQNEKLFF.

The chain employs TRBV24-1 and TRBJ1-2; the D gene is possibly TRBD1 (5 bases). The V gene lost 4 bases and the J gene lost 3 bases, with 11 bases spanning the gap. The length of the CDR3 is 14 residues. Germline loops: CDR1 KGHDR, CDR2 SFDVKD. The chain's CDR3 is CATSDQGFYYGYTF. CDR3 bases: TGTGCCACCAGTGACCAGGGATTTTACTATGGCTACACCTTC.

The CDR3 reads CASSFRGQFGYNEQFF. CDR3 nucleotides: TGTGCCAGCAGCTTCCGCGGGCAGTTTGGGTACAATGAGCAGTTCTTC. The chain is built from TRBV7-9 and TRBJ2-1, with D maybe TRBD2 (5 bases). Germline CDR1 reads SEHNR; CDR2 reads FQNEAQ (reference sequence). The CDR3 consists of 16 residues. V was pared by 3 bases and J by 4 bases, with 16 bases between.

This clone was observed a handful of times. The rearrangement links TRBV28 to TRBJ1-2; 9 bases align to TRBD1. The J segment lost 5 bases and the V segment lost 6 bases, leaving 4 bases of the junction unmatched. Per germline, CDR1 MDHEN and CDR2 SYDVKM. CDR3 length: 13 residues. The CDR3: CASRGTGRYGYTF. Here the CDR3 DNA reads TGTGCCAGCAGGGGGACAGGGAGATATGGCTACACCTTC.

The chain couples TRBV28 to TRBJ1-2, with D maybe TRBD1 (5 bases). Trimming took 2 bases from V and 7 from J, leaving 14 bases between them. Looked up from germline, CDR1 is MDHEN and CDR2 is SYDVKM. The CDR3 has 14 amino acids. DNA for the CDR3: TGTGCCAGCAGTTTAGTGTCGGGCAGGGCTGGCTACACCTTC. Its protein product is CASSLVSGRAGYTF.

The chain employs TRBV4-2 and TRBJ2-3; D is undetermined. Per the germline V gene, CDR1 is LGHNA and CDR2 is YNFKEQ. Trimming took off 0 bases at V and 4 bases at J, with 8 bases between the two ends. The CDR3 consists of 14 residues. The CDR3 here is CASSQDQAPDTQYF. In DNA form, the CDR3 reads TGTGCCAGCAGCCAAGATCAGGCCCCAGATACGCAGTATTTT.

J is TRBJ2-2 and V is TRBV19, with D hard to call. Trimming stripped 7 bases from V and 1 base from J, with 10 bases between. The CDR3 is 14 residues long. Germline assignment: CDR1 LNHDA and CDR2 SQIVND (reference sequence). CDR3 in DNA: TGTGCCAGTAATTATGACAAGAACACCGGGGAGCTGTTTTTT. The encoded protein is CASNYDKNTGELFF. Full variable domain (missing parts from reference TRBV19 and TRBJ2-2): DGGITQSPKYLFRKEGQNVTLSCEQNLNHDAMYWYRQDPGQGLRLIYYSQIVNDFQKGDIAEGYSVSREKKESFPLTVTSAQKNPTAFYLCASNYDKNTGELFFGEGSRLTVL.

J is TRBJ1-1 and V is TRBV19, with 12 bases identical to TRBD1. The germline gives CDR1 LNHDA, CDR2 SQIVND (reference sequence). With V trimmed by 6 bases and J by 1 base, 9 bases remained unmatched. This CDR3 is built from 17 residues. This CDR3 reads CASSARGTGGPNTEAFF. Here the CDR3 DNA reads TGTGCCAGTAGCGCCCGTGGGACAGGGGGCCCGAACACTGAAGCTTTCTTT.